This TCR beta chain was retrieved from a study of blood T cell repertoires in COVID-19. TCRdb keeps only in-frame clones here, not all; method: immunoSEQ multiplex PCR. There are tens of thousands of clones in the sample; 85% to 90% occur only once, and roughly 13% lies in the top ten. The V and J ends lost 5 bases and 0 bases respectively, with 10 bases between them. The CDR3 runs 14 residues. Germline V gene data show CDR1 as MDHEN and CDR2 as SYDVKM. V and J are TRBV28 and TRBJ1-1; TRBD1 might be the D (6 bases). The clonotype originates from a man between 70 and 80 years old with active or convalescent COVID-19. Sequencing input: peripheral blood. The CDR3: CASSLRGVNTEAFF. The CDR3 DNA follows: TGTGCCAGCAGTCTCAGGGGCGTGAACACTGAAGCTTTCTTT.